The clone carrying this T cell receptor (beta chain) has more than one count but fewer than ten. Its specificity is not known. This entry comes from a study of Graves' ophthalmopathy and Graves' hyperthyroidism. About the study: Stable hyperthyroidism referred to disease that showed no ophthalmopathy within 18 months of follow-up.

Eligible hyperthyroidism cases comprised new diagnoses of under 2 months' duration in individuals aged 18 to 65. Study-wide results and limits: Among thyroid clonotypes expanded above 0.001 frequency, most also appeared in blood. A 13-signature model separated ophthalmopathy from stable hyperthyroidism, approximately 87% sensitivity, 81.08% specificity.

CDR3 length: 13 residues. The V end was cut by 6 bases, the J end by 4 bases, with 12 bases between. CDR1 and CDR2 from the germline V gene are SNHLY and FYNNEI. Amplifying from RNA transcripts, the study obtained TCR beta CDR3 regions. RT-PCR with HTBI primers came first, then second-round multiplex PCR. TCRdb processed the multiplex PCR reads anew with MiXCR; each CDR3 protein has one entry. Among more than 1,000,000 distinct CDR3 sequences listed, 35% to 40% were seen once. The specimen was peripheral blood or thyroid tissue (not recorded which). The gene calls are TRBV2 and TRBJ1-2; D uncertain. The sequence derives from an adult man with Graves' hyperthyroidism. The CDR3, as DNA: TGTGCCAGCAGAGAGCACAGCAGCTATGGCTACACCTTC. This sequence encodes CASREHSSYGYTF.